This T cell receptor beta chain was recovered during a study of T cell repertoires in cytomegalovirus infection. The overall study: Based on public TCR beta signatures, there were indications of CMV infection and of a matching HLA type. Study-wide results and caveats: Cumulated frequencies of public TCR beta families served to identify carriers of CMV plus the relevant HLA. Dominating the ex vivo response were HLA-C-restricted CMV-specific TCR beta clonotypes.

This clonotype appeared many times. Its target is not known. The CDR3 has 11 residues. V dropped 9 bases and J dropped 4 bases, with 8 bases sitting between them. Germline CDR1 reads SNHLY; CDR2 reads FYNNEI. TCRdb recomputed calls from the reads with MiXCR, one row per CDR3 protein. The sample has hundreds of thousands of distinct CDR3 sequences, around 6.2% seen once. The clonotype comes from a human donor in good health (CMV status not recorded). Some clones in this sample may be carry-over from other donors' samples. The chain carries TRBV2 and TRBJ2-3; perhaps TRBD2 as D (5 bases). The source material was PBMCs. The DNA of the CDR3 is TGTGCCAGGGACGGGGCAGATACGCAGTATTTT. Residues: CARDGADTQYF.